These 4 T cell receptor beta chains were sequenced from one sample in a study of blood T cell repertoires in COVID-19. TCRdb keeps only in-frame clones here, not all; method: immunoSEQ multiplex PCR. The sample yields 270,000 or so clones, approximately 81% seen once. Sequencing input: peripheral blood. These receptors were collected from a woman in her sixties with active or convalescent COVID-19.

The chain couples TRBV14 to TRBJ1-6; D remains unclear. Germline V gives CDR1 SGHDN, CDR2 FVKESK. The CDR3 length is 14 residues. The germline V and J ends were trimmed by 1 base and 3 bases, with 4 bases remaining between them. The CDR3: CASSQGSYNSPLHF. As DNA, the CDR3 is TGTGCCAGCAGCCAAGGGAGCTATAATTCACCCCTCCACTTT.

V and J are TRBV5-1 and TRBJ2-6; 8 nucleotides match TRBD2. This CDR3 has 16 residues. Germline trimming cut 5 bases from V and 2 bases from J; bases unmatched to any gene: 6. Looked up from germline, CDR1 is SGHRS and CDR2 is YFSETQ. CDR3 coding DNA: TGCGCCAGCAGTGACGGGGGGGACGCTGGGGCCAACGTCCTGACTTTC. This codes for CASSDGGDAGANVLTF.

The rearrangement links TRBV5-8 to TRBJ1-2, with 10 positions matching TRBD1. V was clipped by 0 bases and J by 8 bases; unmatched bases: 4. Looked up from germline, CDR1 is SGHTS and CDR2 is YDEGEE. The CDR3 has 14 residues. The DNA of the CDR3 is TGTGCCAGCAGCTTGGAATGGACAGGGGGAGGCTACACCTTC. Encoded protein: CASSLEWTGGGYTF.

This chain connects TRBV25-1 to TRBJ1-1; D gene uncertain. Trimming left V 2 bases short and J 1 base short, with 14 bases between. The germline V gene encodes CDR1 MGHDK and CDR2 SYGVNS. This CDR3 region has 16 residues. The CDR3 protein is CASSEEGEGRNTEAFF. The DNA for the CDR3 is TGTGCCAGCAGTGAAGAGGGAGAAGGTCGGAACACTGAAGCTTTCTTT.